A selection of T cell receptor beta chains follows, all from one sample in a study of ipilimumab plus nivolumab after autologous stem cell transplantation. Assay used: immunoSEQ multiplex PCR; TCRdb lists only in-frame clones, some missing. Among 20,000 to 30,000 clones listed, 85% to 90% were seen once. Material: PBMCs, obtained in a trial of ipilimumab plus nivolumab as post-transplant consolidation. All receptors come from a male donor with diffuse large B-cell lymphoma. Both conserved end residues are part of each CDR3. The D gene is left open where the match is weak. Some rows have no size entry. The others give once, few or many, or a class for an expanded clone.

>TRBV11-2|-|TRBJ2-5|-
CASSLRLEEETQYF
TGTGCCAGCAGCTTGAGGCTAGAGGAAGAGACCCAGTACTTC
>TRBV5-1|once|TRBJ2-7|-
CASSLKGIEQYF
TGCGCCAGCAGCTTGAAGGGGATCGAGCAGTACTTC
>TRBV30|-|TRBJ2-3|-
CAWDSGTDTQYF
TGTGCCTGGGACAGCGGGACAGATACGCAGTATTTT
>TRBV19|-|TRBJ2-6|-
CASTVRGSGANVLTF
TGTGCCAGTACTGTTAGGGGGTCTGGGGCCAACGTCCTGACTTTC
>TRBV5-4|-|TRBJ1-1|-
CASSLETEEAFF
TGTGCCAGCAGCTTGGAGACGGAAGAAGCTTTCTTT
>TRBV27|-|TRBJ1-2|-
CASRQSQARAYGYTF
TGTGCCAGCAGACAATCCCAGGCAAGGGCCTATGGCTACACCTTC
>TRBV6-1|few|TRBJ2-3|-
CASSESRPQGTQYF
TGTGCCAGCAGTGAATCCAGACCCCAGGGTACGCAGTATTTT
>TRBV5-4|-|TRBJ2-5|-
CASSPTLGETQYF
TGTGCCAGCAGCCCGACCCTGGGGGAGACCCAGTACTTC
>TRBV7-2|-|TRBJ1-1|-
CASSSNPLRRGTEAFF
TGTGCCAGCAGCTCGAACCCCCTTCGGAGGGGGACTGAAGCTTTCTTT
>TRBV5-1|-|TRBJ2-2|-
CASSFGGGDTGELFF
TGCGCCAGCAGCTTTGGAGGGGGCGACACCGGGGAGCTGTTTTTT
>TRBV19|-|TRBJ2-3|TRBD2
CASSGLGSTDTQYF
TGTGCCAGCTCGGGACTAGGAAGCACAGATACGCAGTATTTT
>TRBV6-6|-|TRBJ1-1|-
CASRRINTEAFF
TGTGCCAGCAGGCGGATTAACACTGAAGCTTTCTTT
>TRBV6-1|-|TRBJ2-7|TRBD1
CASSEGQGVKQYF
TGTGCCAGCAGTGAGGGACAGGGAGTCAAGCAGTACTTC
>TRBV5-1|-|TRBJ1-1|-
CASSRGTPQANTEAFF
TGCGCCAGCAGCCGGGGGACACCCCAAGCGAACACTGAAGCTTTCTTT
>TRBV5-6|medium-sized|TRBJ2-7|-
CASSLVGPAYEQYF
TGTGCCAGCAGCTTGGTGGGACCCGCCTACGAGCAGTACTTC
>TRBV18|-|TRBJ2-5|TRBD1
CASSLNRGSEGETQYF
TGTGCCAGCTCACTAAACAGGGGAAGCGAGGGAGAGACCCAGTACTTC
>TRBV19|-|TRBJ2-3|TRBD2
CASSGGAQIDQYF
TGTGCCAGTAGCGGGGGGGCACAGATTGATCAGTATTTT
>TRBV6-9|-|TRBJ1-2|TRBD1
CASQGGNGYTF
TGTGCTAGTCAGGGGGGGAACGGCTACACCTTC
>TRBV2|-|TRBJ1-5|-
CASRRLTNSNQPQHF
TGTGCCAGCAGGAGGTTAACTAATAGCAATCAGCCCCAGCATTTT
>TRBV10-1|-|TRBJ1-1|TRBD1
CASSDRQGPSEAFF
TGCGCCAGCAGTGACCGACAGGGGCCCAGTGAAGCTTTCTTT
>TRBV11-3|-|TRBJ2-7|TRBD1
CASSLDRGQGAEQYF
TGTGCCAGCAGCTTAGATCGGGGCCAGGGGGCCGAGCAGTACTTC
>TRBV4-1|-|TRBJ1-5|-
CASSRGGQSNQPQHF
TGCGCCAGCAGCCGCGGGGGGCAGAGCAATCAGCCCCAGCATTTT
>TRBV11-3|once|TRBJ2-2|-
CASSLDSGNTGELFF
TGTGCCAGCAGCTTAGATTCCGGGAACACCGGGGAGCTGTTTTTT
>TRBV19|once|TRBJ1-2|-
CASSIRGEGGYGYTF
TGTGCCAGTAGTATACGTGGTGAAGGGGGGTATGGCTACACCTTC
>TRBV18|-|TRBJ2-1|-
CASSPPNGRQGGTYNEQFF
TGTGCCAGCTCACCACCAAATGGACGACAGGGAGGGACCTACAATGAGCAGTTCTTC
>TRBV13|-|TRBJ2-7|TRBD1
CASSNRGTGNSYEQYF
TGTGCCAGCAGCAACCGGGGGACAGGGAACTCCTACGAGCAGTACTTC
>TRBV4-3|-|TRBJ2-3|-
CASSQEGWDTQYF
TGCGCCAGCAGCCAAGAAGGTTGGGATACGCAGTATTTT
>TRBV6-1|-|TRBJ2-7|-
CASSGLADSEQYF
TGTGCCAGCAGTGGTTTGGCAGACTCCGAGCAGTACTTC
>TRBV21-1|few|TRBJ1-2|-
CASNTVGGGDPNYGYTF
TGTGCCAGTAACACTGTAGGAGGGGGCGACCCTAACTATGGCTACACCTTC
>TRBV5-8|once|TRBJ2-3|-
CASSPLQRSTDTQYF
TGTGCCAGCAGCCCCCTCCAGCGGAGCACAGATACGCAGTATTTT
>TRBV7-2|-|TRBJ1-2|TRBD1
CASSRTGTNYGYTF
TGTGCCAGTTCTAGGACAGGGACCAACTATGGCTACACCTTC
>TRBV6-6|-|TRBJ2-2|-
CASSYSAGMNTGELFF
TGTGCCAGCAGTTACTCCGCGGGGATGAACACCGGGGAGCTGTTTTTT
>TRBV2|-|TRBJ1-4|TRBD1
CASSIQGAAEKLFF
TGTGCCAGCAGTATACAGGGGGCGGCTGAAAAACTGTTTTTT
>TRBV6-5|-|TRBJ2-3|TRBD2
CASSYSGGVSTDTQYF
TGTGCCAGCAGTTATTCCGGGGGGGTAAGCACAGATACGCAGTATTTT
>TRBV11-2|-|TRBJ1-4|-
CASSLAGFREGKLFF
TGTGCCAGCAGCTTAGCAGGGTTTCGGGAAGGAAAACTGTTTTTT
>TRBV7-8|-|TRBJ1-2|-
CASLPGGGYGYTF
TGTGCCAGCTTGCCAGGCGGTGGCTATGGCTACACCTTC
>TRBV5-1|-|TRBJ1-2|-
CASSLGEGYGYTF
TGCGCCAGCAGCCTCGGGGAGGGCTATGGCTACACCTTC
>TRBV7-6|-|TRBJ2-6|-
CASSLSWSGANVLTF
TGTGCCAGCAGCTTAAGCTGGTCTGGGGCCAACGTCCTGACTTTC
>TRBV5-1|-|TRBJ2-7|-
CASSTGEQYF
TGCGCCAGCAGTACAGGTGAGCAGTACTTC
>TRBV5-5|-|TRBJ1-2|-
CASSPSLVGYGYTF
TGTGCCAGCAGCCCTAGCTTGGTAGGGTATGGCTACACCTTC
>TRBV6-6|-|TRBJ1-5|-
CASRPNSNQPQHF
TGTGCCAGCAGACCTAATAGCAATCAGCCCCAGCATTTT
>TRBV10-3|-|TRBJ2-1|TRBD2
CAISDPTSGGDNEQFF
TGTGCCATCAGTGATCCGACTAGCGGGGGAGACAATGAGCAGTTCTTC
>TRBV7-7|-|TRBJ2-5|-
CASSSRLGETQYF
TGTGCTAGCAGCTCACGGCTGGGGGAGACCCAGTACTTC
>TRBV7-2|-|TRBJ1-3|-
CASSLYSGIGSGNTIYF
TGTGCCAGCAGCTTATATTCTGGGATCGGCTCTGGAAACACCATATATTTT
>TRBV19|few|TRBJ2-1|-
CASDQGLYNEQFF
TGTGCCAGTGATCAGGGACTTTACAATGAGCAGTTCTTC
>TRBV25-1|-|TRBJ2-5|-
CASLGAQETQYF
TGTGCCAGTCTAGGAGCCCAAGAGACCCAGTACTTC
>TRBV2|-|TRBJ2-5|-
CASSQETQYF
TGTGCCAGCAGTCAAGAGACCCAGTACTTC
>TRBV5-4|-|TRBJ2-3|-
CASSLSGTSTDTQYF
TGTGCCAGCAGCTTGTCAGGGACTAGCACAGATACGCAGTATTTT
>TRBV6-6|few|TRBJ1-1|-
CASSRPMTVLEAFF
TGTGCCAGCAGCCGACCCATGACAGTGTTGGAAGCTTTCTTT
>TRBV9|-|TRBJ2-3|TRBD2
CASSVFGIAGSTDTQYF
TGTGCCAGCAGCGTGTTTGGGATAGCGGGGTCCACAGATACGCAGTATTTT
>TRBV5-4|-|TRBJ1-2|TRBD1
CASRDRVGTNYGYTF
TGTGCCAGCCGGGACAGGGTGGGGACTAACTATGGCTACACCTTC
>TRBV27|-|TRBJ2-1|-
CASSPQAAGWGGYEQFF
TGTGCCAGCAGTCCCCAAGCCGCGGGGTGGGGCGGCTATGAGCAGTTCTTC